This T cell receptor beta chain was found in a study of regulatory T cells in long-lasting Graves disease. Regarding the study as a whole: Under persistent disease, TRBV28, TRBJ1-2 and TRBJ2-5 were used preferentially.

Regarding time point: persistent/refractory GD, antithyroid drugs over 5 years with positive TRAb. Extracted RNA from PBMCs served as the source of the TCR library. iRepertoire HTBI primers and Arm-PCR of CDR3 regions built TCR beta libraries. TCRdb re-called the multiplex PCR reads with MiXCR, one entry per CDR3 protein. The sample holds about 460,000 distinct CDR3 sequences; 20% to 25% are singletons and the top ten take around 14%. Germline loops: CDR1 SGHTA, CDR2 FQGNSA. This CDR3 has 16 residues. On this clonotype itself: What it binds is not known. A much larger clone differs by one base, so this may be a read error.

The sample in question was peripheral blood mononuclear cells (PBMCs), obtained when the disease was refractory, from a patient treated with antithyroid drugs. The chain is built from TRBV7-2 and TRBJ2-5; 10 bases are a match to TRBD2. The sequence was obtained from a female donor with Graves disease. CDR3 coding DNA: TGTGCCAGCAGCGAAAGGACTAGCGGAGCAAAAGAGGCCCAGTACTTC. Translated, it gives CASSERTSGAKEAQYF.